Listed below are T cell receptor beta chains from one sample, sequenced in a study of regulatory T cells in long-lasting Graves disease. TCRdb processed the multiplex PCR reads anew with MiXCR; each CDR3 protein has one entry. The sample includes roughly 400,000 distinct CDR3 sequences, around 23% seen only once; the top ten take about 13%. This specimen was peripheral blood mononuclear cells (PBMCs), taken when the disease was refractory, from a patient treated with antithyroid drugs. These receptors were taken from a female donor with Graves disease. CDR3s include the opening cysteine and the closing phenylalanine or tryptophan. The D gene is left open where the match is weak. Where a row states a size, it is once, few, many or the class of an expanded clone; other rows omit it.

size	V	J	D	DNA	CDR3
few	TRBV9	TRBJ2-7	TRBD1	TGTGCCAGCAGCCCAAGAGGGGACAGGGGGCCCAACGAGCAGTACTTC	CASSPRGDRGPNEQYF
many	TRBV9	TRBJ1-5	.	TGTGCCAGCAGTTTGGGGACACTGAATCAGCCCCAGCATTTT	CASSLGTLNQPQHF
.	TRBV28	TRBJ1-5	.	TGTGCCAGCAGTTTTACCGGGTACCATCAGCCCCAGCATTTT	CASSFTGYHQPQHF
.	TRBV30	TRBJ2-1	.	TGTGCCTGGAGAGGCTACAATGAGCAGTTCTTC	CAWRGYNEQFF
.	TRBV25-1	TRBJ2-7	.	TGTGCCGGGTACACGGGGGAGCAGTACTTC	CAGYTGEQYF
many	TRBV2	TRBJ1-5	.	TGTGCCAGCAGTGAAGAATGGGGGAATCAGCCCCAGCATTTT	CASSEEWGNQPQHF
many	TRBV19	TRBJ2-7	.	TGTGCCAGTAGTCCTCGGGACTTCTCCAAGCAGTACTTC	CASSPRDFSKQYF
.	TRBV5-1	TRBJ1-4	TRBD1	TGCGCCAGCAGCTTGGCCGGGGCAAGGTTACAGGGGAGTGGTGAAAAACTGTTTTTT	CASSLAGARLQGSGEKLFF
.	TRBV4-1	TRBJ1-5	TRBD1	TGCGCCAGCAGCCAAGTACAGGGGGGAAGCAATCAGCCCCAGCATTTT	CASSQVQGGSNQPQHF
many	TRBV6-1	TRBJ1-5	TRBD1	TGTGCCAGCAGTCCCCGGGACAGGGGAGGACAGCCCCAGCATTTT	CASSPRDRGGQPQHF
once	TRBV5-1	TRBJ2-3	TRBD2	TGCGCCAGCAGCTTGGCTGGACTAGCGGGAGGATCTAGCACAGATACGCAGTATTTT	CASSLAGLAGGSSTDTQYF
many	TRBV5-1	TRBJ1-1	.	TGCGCCAGCAGCTTAGAGGATGTCAGGATCACTGAAGCTTTCTTT	CASSLEDVRITEAFF
.	TRBV6-1	TRBJ1-5	.	TGTGCCAGCAGTGAGAGAGGGGACGTCCAGCCCCAGCATTTT	CASSERGDVQPQHF
few	TRBV30	TRBJ1-5	.	TGTGCCTGGAGTGCGGACGGCTCCCGGCCCCAGCATTTT	CAWSADGSRPQHF
many	TRBV11-2	TRBJ2-7	TRBD2	TGTGCCAGCAGCTTATCCCCTAGCGGAGTTTACGAGCAGTACTTC	CASSLSPSGVYEQYF
.	TRBV4-2	TRBJ2-7	TRBD2	TGTGCCAGCAGCCAAGCTCGGCTAGCGGGAGTCAGCTCCTACGAGCAGTACTTC	CASSQARLAGVSSYEQYF
.	TRBV13	TRBJ1-2	.	TGTGCCAGCAGCTTAGTTGGCGTCCTGGACTACACCTTC	CASSLVGVLDYTF
few	TRBV7-8	TRBJ2-5	.	TGTGCCAGCAGCTCGGACTACCAAGAGACCCAGTACTTC	CASSSDYQETQYF
.	TRBV5-6	TRBJ2-7	.	TGTGCCAGCACCCTCGGGGGCAGGGACTACGAGCAGTACTTC	CASTLGGRDYEQYF
.	TRBV5-1	TRBJ2-2	TRBD1	TGCGCCAGAGGAAAACCGGGACAGGGGGCGAGCGGGGAGCTGTTTTTT	CARGKPGQGASGELFF
.	TRBV7-8	TRBJ2-2	.	TGTGCCAGCAGGGGCCCACGACAAAGACAGACCGGGGAGCTGTTTTTT	CASRGPRQRQTGELFF
.	TRBV4-1	TRBJ2-5	.	TGCGCCAGCAGCCAAGAAGTCCCGGGGGCCCAGTACTTC	CASSQEVPGAQYF
many	TRBV2	TRBJ2-2	.	TGTGCCAGCAGTGAAGCAGGGACGGGCGGGGAGCTGTTTTTT	CASSEAGTGGELFF
.	TRBV6-9	TRBJ1-1	.	TGTGCCAGCAGTTACGGAGGGCAGGGGCTCTCTGAAGCTTTCTTT	CASSYGGQGLSEAFF